The rows below give T cell receptor beta chains drawn from one sample of a study of T cells after yellow fever vaccination. From the 5' RACE reads, TCRdb called clonotypes with MiXCR, one entry per CDR3 protein. The sample consists of around 400,000 distinct CDR3 sequences, around a tenth of them appearing once. This material consisted of PBMCs, taken on the day of the first yellow fever vaccination. The receptors derive from a man between 18 and 29 years old who received the YFV17D yellow fever vaccine. The CDR3 runs from the conserved cysteine through the conserved F or W. Fields, in order: clone size, V gene, D gene, J gene, CDR3 protein, CDR3 DNA. The D gene is left open where the match is weak. Not all rows give a size; the values are once, few, many and, for expanded clones, a class.

clone_size: NA; v_call: TRBV10-3; d_call: NA; j_call: TRBJ1-4; cdr3_aa: CATRNRQVSEKLFF; cdr3_nt: TGTGCCACCCGGAATCGACAGGTTTCCGAAAAACTGTTTTTT
clone_size: NA; v_call: TRBV6-2/TRBV6-3; d_call: NA; j_call: TRBJ1-2; cdr3_aa: CASSYTGPYGYTF; cdr3_nt: TGTGCCAGCAGTTACACCGGACCCTATGGCTACACCTTC
clone_size: NA; v_call: TRBV20-1; d_call: NA; j_call: TRBJ1-1; cdr3_aa: CSAVNRGTEAFF; cdr3_nt: TGCAGTGCTGTTAATCGTGGCACTGAAGCTTTCTTT
clone_size: NA; v_call: TRBV4-3; d_call: NA; j_call: TRBJ1-3; cdr3_aa: CASSQGRGKAGNTIYF; cdr3_nt: TGCGCCAGCAGCCAAGGCAGGGGAAAAGCTGGAAACACCATATATTTT
clone_size: NA; v_call: TRBV12-3/TRBV12-4; d_call: NA; j_call: TRBJ1-5; cdr3_aa: CASSKQGEQPQHF; cdr3_nt: TGTGCCAGCAGTAAACAGGGCGAACAGCCCCAGCATTTT
clone_size: many; v_call: TRBV2; d_call: NA; j_call: TRBJ2-3; cdr3_aa: CASSRGPTDTQYF; cdr3_nt: TGTGCCAGCAGCCGGGGGCCCACAGATACGCAGTATTTT
clone_size: NA; v_call: TRBV7-9; d_call: NA; j_call: TRBJ1-6; cdr3_aa: CASSLELRESPLHF; cdr3_nt: TGTGCCAGCAGCTTAGAATTGAGGGAATCACCCCTCCACTTT
clone_size: many; v_call: TRBV10-2; d_call: NA; j_call: TRBJ1-1; cdr3_aa: CASSEGRVTEAFF; cdr3_nt: TGCGCCAGCAGTGAGGGTAGGGTAACTGAAGCTTTCTTT
clone_size: many; v_call: TRBV5-1; d_call: NA; j_call: TRBJ1-2; cdr3_aa: CASSLEGTDYGYTF; cdr3_nt: TGCGCCAGCAGCTTGGAAGGGACGGACTATGGCTACACCTTC
clone_size: few; v_call: TRBV18; d_call: NA; j_call: TRBJ1-1; cdr3_aa: CASSREIGSNTEAFF; cdr3_nt: TGTGCCAGCTCACGGGAGATAGGGTCGAACACTGAAGCTTTCTTT
clone_size: many; v_call: TRBV12-3/TRBV12-4; d_call: TRBD2; j_call: TRBJ2-3; cdr3_aa: CASSFYGRADTQYF; cdr3_nt: TGTGCCAGCAGTTTTTATGGGAGGGCAGATACGCAGTATTTT
clone_size: NA; v_call: TRBV23-1; d_call: TRBD2; j_call: TRBJ2-3; cdr3_aa: CASSQSTSGGAGGLSSTDTQYF; cdr3_nt: TGCGCCAGCAGTCAATCTACTAGCGGGGGGGCTGGGGGCTTATCCTCCACAGATACGCAGTATTTT
clone_size: NA; v_call: TRBV4-3; d_call: TRBD1; j_call: TRBJ1-1; cdr3_aa: CASSQGTDRGNDEAFF; cdr3_nt: TGCGCCAGCAGCCAAGGAACCGACAGGGGAAATGATGAAGCTTTCTTT
clone_size: few; v_call: TRBV19; d_call: NA; j_call: TRBJ2-5; cdr3_aa: CASSRTSGLLGQETQYF; cdr3_nt: TGTGCCAGTAGTAGGACCTCGGGGCTCCTGGGCCAAGAGACCCAGTACTTC
clone_size: few; v_call: TRBV9; d_call: NA; j_call: TRBJ1-6; cdr3_aa: CASSVDGDGNSPLHF; cdr3_nt: TGTGCCAGCAGCGTAGACGGTGATGGAAATTCACCCCTCCACTTT
clone_size: few; v_call: TRBV11-2; d_call: NA; j_call: TRBJ1-6; cdr3_aa: CASSLGQQSPLHF; cdr3_nt: TGTGCCAGCAGCTTAGGGCAGCAATCACCCCTCCACTTT
clone_size: few; v_call: TRBV5-4; d_call: NA; j_call: TRBJ2-3; cdr3_aa: CASRVGGRSTDTQYF; cdr3_nt: TGTGCCAGCAGAGTCGGCGGACGATCCACAGATACGCAGTATTTT
clone_size: many; v_call: TRBV7-2; d_call: NA; j_call: TRBJ2-3; cdr3_aa: CASSLGGSDTQYF; cdr3_nt: TGTGCCAGCAGTTTAGGCGGCTCAGATACGCAGTATTTT
clone_size: NA; v_call: TRBV7-2; d_call: NA; j_call: TRBJ1-1; cdr3_aa: CASSLVTGINTEAFF; cdr3_nt: TGTGCCAGCAGCTTAGTAACCGGGATCAACACTGAAGCTTTCTTT
clone_size: NA; v_call: TRBV6-1; d_call: TRBD2; j_call: TRBJ2-3; cdr3_aa: CASIQPRGGRSDTQYF; cdr3_nt: TGTGCCAGCATCCAACCCCGGGGGGGCCGCTCAGATACGCAGTATTTT
clone_size: many; v_call: TRBV4-2; d_call: NA; j_call: TRBJ2-5; cdr3_aa: CASSQTPQTQYF; cdr3_nt: TGTGCCAGCAGCCAAACCCCTCAGACCCAGTACTTC
clone_size: few; v_call: TRBV6-1; d_call: TRBD2; j_call: TRBJ2-1; cdr3_aa: CASGTSVYNEQFF; cdr3_nt: TGTGCCAGTGGGACTAGCGTCTACAATGAGCAGTTCTTC
clone_size: many; v_call: TRBV9; d_call: TRBD1; j_call: TRBJ1-4; cdr3_aa: CASTRSGGSSEKLFF; cdr3_nt: TGTGCCAGCACCCGATCAGGGGGGTCGAGTGAAAAACTGTTTTTT
clone_size: NA; v_call: TRBV12-3/TRBV12-4; d_call: NA; j_call: TRBJ2-5; cdr3_aa: CASSSRRGQRETQYF; cdr3_nt: TGTGCCAGCAGTTCCCGCCGCGGACAGCGAGAGACCCAGTACTTC
clone_size: few; v_call: TRBV14; d_call: TRBD1; j_call: TRBJ2-2; cdr3_aa: CASSQETGANTGELFF; cdr3_nt: TGTGCCAGCAGCCAAGAAACAGGGGCGAACACCGGGGAGCTGTTTTTT
clone_size: NA; v_call: TRBV7-2; d_call: NA; j_call: TRBJ2-2; cdr3_aa: CASSHQGKKAGELFF; cdr3_nt: TGTGCCAGCAGCCATCAGGGGAAGAAGGCCGGGGAGCTGTTTTTT
clone_size: once; v_call: TRBV6-1; d_call: TRBD2; j_call: TRBJ2-3; cdr3_aa: CASIDPGGGPDTQYF; cdr3_nt: TGTGCCAGCATCGACCCCGGGGGGGGCCCAGATACGCAGTATTTT
clone_size: NA; v_call: TRBV19; d_call: NA; j_call: TRBJ2-1; cdr3_aa: CASSMYEQANNEQFF; cdr3_nt: TGTGCCAGTAGTATGTACGAACAGGCCAACAATGAGCAGTTCTTC
clone_size: NA; v_call: TRBV4-1; d_call: NA; j_call: TRBJ2-6; cdr3_aa: CASSQVLGRRPGANVLTF; cdr3_nt: TGCGCCAGCAGCCAAGTCCTGGGAAGGAGACCTGGGGCCAACGTCCTGACTTTC
clone_size: many; v_call: TRBV12-3/TRBV12-4; d_call: NA; j_call: TRBJ2-3; cdr3_aa: CASSLPGTDTQYF; cdr3_nt: TGTGCCAGCAGTTTGCCTGGCACAGATACGCAGTATTTT
clone_size: NA; v_call: TRBV5-5; d_call: NA; j_call: TRBJ2-1; cdr3_aa: CASSLRSGGVGGEQFF; cdr3_nt: TGTGCCAGCAGCTTAAGGTCGGGCGGGGTGGGCGGTGAGCAGTTCTTC
clone_size: few; v_call: TRBV20-1; d_call: NA; j_call: TRBJ2-1; cdr3_aa: CSHSRGNEQFF; cdr3_nt: TGCAGCCACTCCCGAGGGAATGAGCAGTTCTTC
clone_size: few; v_call: TRBV6-5; d_call: NA; j_call: TRBJ2-7; cdr3_aa: CASSSNDLASEQYF; cdr3_nt: TGTGCCAGCAGTTCTAATGACCTGGCCTCCGAGCAGTACTTC
clone_size: NA; v_call: TRBV6-5; d_call: NA; j_call: TRBJ2-1; cdr3_aa: CASSYDGYNEQFF; cdr3_nt: TGTGCCAGCAGTTACGACGGATACAATGAGCAGTTCTTC
clone_size: few; v_call: TRBV27; d_call: NA; j_call: TRBJ1-5; cdr3_aa: CASSGLYGNQPQHF; cdr3_nt: TGTGCCAGCAGTGGACTCTATGGGAATCAGCCCCAGCATTTT
clone_size: NA; v_call: TRBV9; d_call: TRBD1; j_call: TRBJ2-5; cdr3_aa: CASSAGQGETQYF; cdr3_nt: TGTGCCAGCAGCGCGGGACAGGGGGAGACCCAGTACTTC
clone_size: few; v_call: TRBV11-2; d_call: NA; j_call: TRBJ2-7; cdr3_aa: CASSLDIASAGSYEQYF; cdr3_nt: TGTGCCAGCAGCTTAGACATTGCTAGCGCTGGGTCCTACGAGCAGTACTTC
clone_size: NA; v_call: TRBV18; d_call: TRBD2; j_call: TRBJ2-5; cdr3_aa: CASSPGLAAAGETQYF; cdr3_nt: TGTGCCAGCTCACCAGGACTAGCGGCCGCAGGGGAGACCCAGTACTTC
clone_size: NA; v_call: TRBV9; d_call: TRBD1; j_call: TRBJ1-1; cdr3_aa: CASSGYRGEDTEAFF; cdr3_nt: TGTGCCAGCAGCGGATACAGGGGGGAGGACACTGAAGCTTTCTTT
clone_size: NA; v_call: TRBV4-3; d_call: TRBD1; j_call: TRBJ2-7; cdr3_aa: CASSQRASLGDRGSYEQYF; cdr3_nt: TGCGCCAGCAGCCAGAGGGCCTCTTTGGGGGACAGGGGCTCCTACGAGCAGTACTTC
clone_size: NA; v_call: TRBV7-9; d_call: NA; j_call: TRBJ1-4; cdr3_aa: CASSSNTGEKLFF; cdr3_nt: TGTGCCAGCAGCTCCAACACGGGTGAAAAACTGTTTTTT
clone_size: many; v_call: TRBV6-1; d_call: TRBD2; j_call: TRBJ2-1; cdr3_aa: CASSLGGGGGYNEQFF; cdr3_nt: TGTGCCAGCAGTCTGGGGGGCGGGGGGGGCTACAATGAGCAGTTCTTC
clone_size: few; v_call: TRBV6-2/TRBV6-3; d_call: TRBD1; j_call: TRBJ1-1; cdr3_aa: CASSKYGQGNRREAFF; cdr3_nt: TGTGCCAGCAGCAAATACGGACAGGGGAATCGCCGAGAAGCTTTCTTT
clone_size: NA; v_call: TRBV7-6; d_call: NA; j_call: TRBJ2-5; cdr3_aa: CASSAQGGLETQYF; cdr3_nt: TGTGCCAGCAGCGCACAGGGGGGGTTGGAGACCCAGTACTTC
clone_size: NA; v_call: TRBV5-5; d_call: NA; j_call: TRBJ1-1; cdr3_aa: CASSHRERGTEAFF; cdr3_nt: TGTGCCAGCAGCCACCGGGAACGAGGCACTGAAGCTTTCTTT
clone_size: many; v_call: TRBV6-6; d_call: NA; j_call: TRBJ2-2; cdr3_aa: CASSPPPGELFF; cdr3_nt: TGTGCCAGCAGCCCTCCCCCCGGGGAGCTGTTTTTT
clone_size: NA; v_call: TRBV20-1; d_call: NA; j_call: TRBJ2-3; cdr3_aa: CSAPEFDTQYF; cdr3_nt: TGCAGTGCTCCAGAGTTCGATACGCAGTATTTT
clone_size: NA; v_call: TRBV20-1; d_call: TRBD1; j_call: TRBJ2-5; cdr3_aa: CSAGRTGGQETQYF; cdr3_nt: TGCAGTGCGGGACGGACAGGGGGCCAAGAGACCCAGTACTTC